This is a list of T cell receptor beta chains from one sample in a study of STAT5B mutations in CD4+ large granular lymphocyte leukemia. Clones were read by immunoSEQ multiplex PCR, and TCRdb kept only the in-frame ones, dropping some. The sample has roughly 35,000 clones; approximately 71% are singletons. Sample: CD4+ T cells from blood buffy coats. The receptor source for this set is a human donor in good health. The CDR3 runs from the conserved cysteine through the conserved F or W. The D gene is left open where the match is weak. Only some rows state a clone size, as once, few, many or a class for expanded clones.

>TRBJ1-1|-|-|TRBV28
TGTGCCAGCAGTTGGGGAACGGTGCCTGAAGCTTTCTTT
CASSWGTVPEAFF
>TRBJ1-2|-|-|TRBV5-6
TGTGCCAGCAGCTTGAGGTCTGGTGGCTACACCTTC
CASSLRSGGYTF
>TRBJ2-1|-|-|TRBV7-9
TGTGCCAGCAGCTTAGCGACCGGAGGGCAGTTCTTC
CASSLATGGQFF
>TRBJ1-1|-|once|TRBV7-3
TGTGCCAGCAGTCCTACCCCCAGAGGGGGGGACACTGAAGCTTTCTTT
CASSPTPRGGDTEAFF
>TRBJ2-7|-|-|TRBV27
TGTGCCAGCAAGGTTTCGGCAGGTTTTTTCTACGAGCAGTACTTC
CASKVSAGFFYEQYF
>TRBJ1-4|TRBD1|-|TRBV5-5
TGTGCCAGCAGCAAACAGGGGAGTTACTCGGGAGAAACTAATGAAAAACTGTTTTTT
CASSKQGSYSGETNEKLFF
>TRBJ2-7|-|-|TRBV19
TGTGCCAGTAAACACGGAACTAAGGACGAGCAGTACTTC
CASKHGTKDEQYF
>TRBJ1-2|-|-|TRBV7-9
TGTGCCAGCACCCCCGACACCAACTATGGCTACACCTTC
CASTPDTNYGYTF
>TRBJ2-5|-|-|TRBV21-1
TGTGCCAGCAGCACTCTGGCGCGGGTGACCCAGTACTTC
CASSTLARVTQYF
>TRBJ2-3|-|-|TRBV21-1
TGTGCCAGCAGCAAACGAGCGGGGGGCCCAGATACGCAGTATTTT
CASSKRAGGPDTQYF
>TRBJ2-2|-|-|TRBV15
TGTGCCACCAGCAGAGATGGGGTCGGGGAGCTGTTTTTT
CATSRDGVGELFF
>TRBJ1-6|TRBD1|-|TRBV4-1
TGCGCCAGCAGCCAGACCCAGGGGGGGAGCTCCTATAATTCACCCCTCCACTTT
CASSQTQGGSSYNSPLHF
>TRBJ2-3|TRBD1|-|TRBV27
TGTGCCAGCAGTTTATTGAAATGGACAGGGACCACAGATACGCAGTATTTT
CASSLLKWTGTTDTQYF
>TRBJ1-2|TRBD1|few|TRBV27
TGTGCCAGCAGTTTCAGGGGGCTTAACTATGGCTACACCTTC
CASSFRGLNYGYTF
>TRBJ2-7|TRBD1|-|TRBV5-1
TGCGCCAGCAGCTTGGCCGTAGGAGGACAGGGGGCGGCCGAGCAGTACTTC
CASSLAVGGQGAAEQYF
>TRBJ1-1|-|-|TRBV5-4
TGTGCCAGCAGCTTGGACAGGGCTGGTGAAGCTTTCTTT
CASSLDRAGEAFF